These T cell receptor beta chains were read from a single sample in a study of shared T cell receptors in the human thymus. Repertoires were generated with immunoSEQ multiplex PCR, while TCRdb's copy carries only in-frame clones and drops some. This sample yields 600,000 to 900,000 clones, of which roughly 85% are seen a single time; approximately 0.01% belongs to the top ten. This sample was also put to use in a study of human thymus T cells.

Sequences were obtained from thymocytes. These receptors all stem from a girl under two years old with a congenital heart defect. CDR3s leave out the opening cysteine and the closing phenylalanine or tryptophan. Fields, in order: V gene, CDR3 length, CDR3 protein.

TRBV29-1,10,SVVRRTGGTF
TRBV28,15,ASSFGYRDTPACEQY
TRBV5-1,11,ASSLRERGGYT
TRBV27,13,ASSLLGQDYNEQF
TRBV2,11,ASSTHTPLQAF
TRBV16,13,ASSFDRGFSYEQY
TRBV11-2,13,ASSLEGLRGTEAF
TRBV7-6,14,ASSSRLISSYNEQF
TRBV4-1,13,ASSQEGDREEKLF
TRBV4-1,15,ASSQVMAGGNTGELF
TRBV29-1,12,SVRYRGRFYGYT
TRBV28,9,ASSFRGELF
TRBV9,14,ASSSRTSGGQETQY
TRBV6-5,14,ASSYSRGGGLNEQF
TRBV6-6,13,ASSYTGSYNSPLH
TRBV27,13,ASSRRSRGHTEAF
TRBV11-2,12,ASRSRDKTYEQY
TRBV2,12,ASKRQGANYGYT
TRBV30,14,AWSFNRSSYNSPLH
TRBV6-6,8,ASREETQY
TRBV28,20,ASSFPPSKGHHNILPYNEQF
TRBV19,12,ASSKGRQKETQY
TRBV5-1,18,ASSLDEAGGRPNPPNEQF
TRBV7-6,13,ASSSLDRGNTEAF
TRBV18,13,ASSHRGYSNQPQH
TRBV7-2,15,ASRSGETGDSGNTIY
TRBV7-2,9,ASSLDGQGT
TRBV4-3,12,ASSQEGYSNEQF
TRBV7-2,14,ASSLGAASYNSPLH
TRBV7-8,12,ASNRGGTLETQY
TRBV30,12,AWSVSGNNSPLH
TRBV5-1,14,ASSLVGGSGVDEQF
TRBV5-1,9,ASSTLETQY
TRBV15,15,ATSRGSAGGPHNEQF
TRBV28,11,AIFTRRNYGYT
TRBV4-2,12,ASSQVLDQETQY
TRBV5-8,13,ASSLGEGLNTEAF
TRBV5-6,11,ASSPNMIPGYT
TRBV7-9,15,ASSSRGRGRPNYGYT
TRBV11-2,16,ASSLDHNLIQGDYGYT
TRBV18,12,ASSPFEGGDEQY
TRBV4-1,15,ASSQDVGSSGANVLT
TRBV7-9,11,ASSFKGGEGYT
TRBV9,14,ASSPQTGRSGNTIY
TRBV5-1,12,ASSSVGTGEEQY
TRBV27,12,ASSFPGAHTEAF
TRBV5-1,13,ASSLTVYRSNEQF